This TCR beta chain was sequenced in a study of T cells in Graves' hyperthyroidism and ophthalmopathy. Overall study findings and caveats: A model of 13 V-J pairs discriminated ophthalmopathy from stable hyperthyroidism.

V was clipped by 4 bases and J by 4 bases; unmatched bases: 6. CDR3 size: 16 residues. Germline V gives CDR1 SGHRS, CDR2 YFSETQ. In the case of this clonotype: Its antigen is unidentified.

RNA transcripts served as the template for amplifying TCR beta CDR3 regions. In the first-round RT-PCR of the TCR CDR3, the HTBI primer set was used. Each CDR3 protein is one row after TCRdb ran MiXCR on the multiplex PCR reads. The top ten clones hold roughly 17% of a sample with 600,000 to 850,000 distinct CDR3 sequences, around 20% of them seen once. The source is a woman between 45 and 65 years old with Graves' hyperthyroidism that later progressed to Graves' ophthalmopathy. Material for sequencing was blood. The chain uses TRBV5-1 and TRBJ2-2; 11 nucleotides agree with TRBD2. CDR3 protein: CASSPTSGDVTGELFF. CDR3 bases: TGCGCCAGCAGCCCGACTAGCGGGGATGTCACCGGGGAGCTGTTTTTT.